This T cell receptor beta chain is drawn from a study of T-cell memory formation after mild COVID-19. Overall study results and limits: Whether second-wave clones peaking at day 37 were SARS-CoV-2 specific went unconfirmed. CD4+ contracting clones were mainly CM and EM; CD8+ ones, EMRA.

Turning to this clonotype: What it binds is unknown.

The CDR3 runs 15 residues. V was clipped by 0 bases and J by 10 bases, with 21 bases between them. Germline CDR1 is GTSNPN and CDR2 is SVGIG (reference sequence). Libraries for TCRalpha and TCRbeta carried sample barcodes and unique molecular identifiers via 5'RACE. Each CDR3 protein is one row after TCRdb ran MiXCR on the 5' RACE reads. The sample includes hundreds of thousands of distinct CDR3 sequences, 15% to 20% of them seen just once. The J gene is TRBJ1-1, the V gene TRBV30; possibly TRBD1 for D (6 bases). Source material: PBMCs or a T cell subset sorted from them (not recorded which). The receptor was isolated from an adult woman who had mild COVID-19 (a few samples of this study predate the infection). Cell type and time point are not known. CDR3 amino acids: CAWSVIRGPRWGAFF. CDR3 DNA sequence: TGTGCCTGGAGTGTAATCAGGGGCCCGAGGTGGGGAGCTTTCTTT.